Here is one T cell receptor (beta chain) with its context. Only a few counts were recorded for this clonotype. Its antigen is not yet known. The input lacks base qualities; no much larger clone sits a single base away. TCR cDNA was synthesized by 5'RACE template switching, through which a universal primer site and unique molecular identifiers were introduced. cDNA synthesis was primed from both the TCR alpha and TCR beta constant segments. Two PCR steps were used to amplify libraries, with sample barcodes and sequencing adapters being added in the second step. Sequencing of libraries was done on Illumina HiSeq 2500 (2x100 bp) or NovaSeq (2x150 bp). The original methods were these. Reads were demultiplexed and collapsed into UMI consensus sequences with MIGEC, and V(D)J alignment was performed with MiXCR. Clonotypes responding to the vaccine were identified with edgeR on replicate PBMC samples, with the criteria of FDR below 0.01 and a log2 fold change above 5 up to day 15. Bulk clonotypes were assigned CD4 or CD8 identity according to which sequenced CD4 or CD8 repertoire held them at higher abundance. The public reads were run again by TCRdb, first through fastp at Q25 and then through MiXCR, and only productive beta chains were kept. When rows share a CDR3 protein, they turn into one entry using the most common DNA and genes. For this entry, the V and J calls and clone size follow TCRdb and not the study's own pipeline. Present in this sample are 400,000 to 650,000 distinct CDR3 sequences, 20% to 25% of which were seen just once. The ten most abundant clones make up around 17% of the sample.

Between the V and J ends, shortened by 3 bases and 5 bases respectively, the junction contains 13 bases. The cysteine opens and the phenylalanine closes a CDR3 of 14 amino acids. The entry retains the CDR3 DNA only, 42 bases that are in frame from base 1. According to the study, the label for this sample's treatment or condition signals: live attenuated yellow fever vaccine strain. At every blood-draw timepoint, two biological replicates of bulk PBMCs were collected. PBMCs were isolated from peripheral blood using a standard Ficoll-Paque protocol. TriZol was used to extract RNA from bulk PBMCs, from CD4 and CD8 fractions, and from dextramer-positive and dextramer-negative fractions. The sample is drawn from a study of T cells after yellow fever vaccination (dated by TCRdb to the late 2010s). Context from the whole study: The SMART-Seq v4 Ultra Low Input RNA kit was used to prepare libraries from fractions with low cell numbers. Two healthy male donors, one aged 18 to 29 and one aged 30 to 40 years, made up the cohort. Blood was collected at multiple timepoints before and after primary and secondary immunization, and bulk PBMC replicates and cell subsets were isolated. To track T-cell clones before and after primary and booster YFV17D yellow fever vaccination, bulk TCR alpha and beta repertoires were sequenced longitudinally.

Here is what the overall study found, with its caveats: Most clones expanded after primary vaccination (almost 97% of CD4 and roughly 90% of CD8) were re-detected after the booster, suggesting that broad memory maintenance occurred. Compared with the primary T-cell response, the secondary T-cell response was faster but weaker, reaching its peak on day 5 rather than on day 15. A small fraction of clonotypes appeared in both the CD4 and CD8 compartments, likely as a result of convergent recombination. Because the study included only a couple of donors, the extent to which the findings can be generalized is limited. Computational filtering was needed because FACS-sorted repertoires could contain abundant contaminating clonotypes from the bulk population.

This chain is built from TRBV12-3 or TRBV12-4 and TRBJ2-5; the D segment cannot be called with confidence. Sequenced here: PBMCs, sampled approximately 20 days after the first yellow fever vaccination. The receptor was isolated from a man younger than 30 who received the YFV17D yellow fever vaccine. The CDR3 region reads CASSFEPASETQYF. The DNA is TGTGCCAGCAGTTTCGAGCCAGCTTCGGAGACCCAGTACTTC.